This T cell receptor beta chain was obtained from a study of vaccination effects on CD4 cells after COVID-19. Measured with immunoSEQ multiplex PCR; TCRdb has only the in-frame clones, and not every one. The repertoire holds 20,000 to 25,000 clones, with about 63% as singletons. Sequencing in the ViraFEST assay came after antigen-specific CD4+ T cells had been expanded with viral peptide pools, which were used to stimulate PBMC. Cultured cells yielded isolated CD4+ T cells after 10 days. Vaccine recipients lacked prior SARS-CoV-2 infection and had negative nucleocapsid antibodies. Every well got around 1.9 million PBMC, which were grown with around 10 IU/ml IL-2 and around 10 ug/ml peptides. Worth noting for this clone: The antigen remains unidentified.

The sequence was obtained from a human donor who received a COVID-19 vaccine. This material consisted of CD4+ T cells from PBMCs cultured with HCoV-NL63 spike peptides, taken before COVID-19 vaccination.

This CDR3 reads CSGGGGYGVGELFF. The CDR3 nucleotides read TGCAGCGGCGGGGGGGGCTACGGAGTCGGGGAGCTGTTTTTT. V is TRBV29-1 and J is TRBJ2-2; 9 bases agree with TRBD2. CDR1 and CDR2 (germline): SQVTM, ANQGSEA. The V segment lost 7 bases and the J segment 7 bases; nucleotides outside the gene matches: 10. The length of the CDR3 is 14 residues.